A single sample is the source of the 25 T cell receptor beta chains below, sequenced in a study of T cell responses to AZD1222 COVID-19 vaccine. Produced via immunoSEQ multiplex PCR; TCRdb's table is partial and in-frame only. The table includes around 50,000 clones, 84% detected once. The specimen comprised peripheral blood, sampled on day 0 of AZD1222 vaccination. The receptors derive from an adult in good health.

V and J are TRBV2 and TRBJ2-1; 9 nucleotides match TRBD2. Germline lookup yields CDR1 SNHLY and CDR2 FYNNEI. The V and J ends lost 3 bases and 7 bases, in that order; junction bases with no gene match: 10. This CDR3 has 16 residues. CDR3 nucleotides: TGTGCCAGCAGTGATTGGGCCAGCGGGGGGAAAAATGAGCAGTTCTTC. Its translation: CASSDWASGGKNEQFF.

The chain couples TRBV15 to TRBJ2-3; TRBD1 agrees at 7 bases. With 1 base clipped from V and 2 bases from J, the junction kept 6 bases outside the gene matches. This CDR3 region has 16 residues. Per germline, CDR1 LNHNV and CDR2 YYDKDF (reference sequence). CDR3 residues: CATSRGGGSSTDTQYF. The DNA of the CDR3 is TGTGCCACCAGCAGAGGAGGGGGCTCGTCCACAGATACGCAGTATTTT.

V is TRBV7-2 and J is TRBJ2-5; 8 bases are shared with TRBD2. In germline, CDR1 is SGHTA, CDR2 FQGNSA. After removal of 1 base from V and 5 bases from J, the junction contained 0 bases not matched to a gene. The CDR3 extends over 13 amino acids. The CDR3 nucleotides are TGTGCCAGCAGCTTAGGACTAGCGGAGACCCAGTACTTC. Translating gives CASSLGLAETQYF.

The chain has TRBV6-5 and TRBJ2-7; 7 nucleotides line up with TRBD1. Germline V gene data show CDR1 as MNHEY and CDR2 as SVGAGI. J lost 4 bases, V lost 6 bases, and 12 bases had no gene match. This CDR3 is 15 amino acids long. CDR3 nucleotide sequence: TGTGCCAGCAGACCTATGACAGGGTCGAGTTACGAGCAGTACTTC. It specifies CASRPMTGSSYEQYF.

This CDR3 is CASGFRGRSSYNEQFF. In nucleotides, the CDR3 is TGTGCTAGTGGTTTCCGGGGCAGGAGCTCCTACAATGAGCAGTTCTTC. The chain uses TRBV12-5 and TRBJ2-1; possibly TRBD1 or TRBD2 for D (5 bases each). The CDR3 sequence is 16 residues long. The V end lost 3 bases, the J end lost 0 bases, and 12 bases lay between the germline ends. Germline CDR1 LGHNT, CDR2 FRNRAP. The variable domain in full, with the rest retrieved from reference TRBV12-5 and TRBJ2-1, is DARVTQTPRHKVTEMGQEVTMRCQPILGHNTVFWYRQTMMQGLELLAYFRNRAPLDDSGMPKDRFSAEMPDATLATLKIQPSEPRDSAVYFCASGFRGRSSYNEQFFGPGTRLTVL.

This clone came up a few times. CDR3 region: CASSLLAAMNTEAFF. The CDR3 DNA reads as TGTGCCAGCAGCTTGTTGGCTGCCATGAACACTGAAGCTTTCTTT. The V call is TRBV5-5, the J call TRBJ1-1; D is undetermined. In germline, CDR1 is SGHKS, CDR2 YYEKEE (reference sequence). The CDR3 has 15 amino acids. The V and J ends lost 1 base and 0 bases respectively, with 10 bases between them.

This chain joins TRBV28 and TRBJ1-5, with a weak D call TRBD1 (5 bases). This CDR3 has 15 residues. Trimming left V 3 bases short and J 3 bases short, with 12 bases between. Germline-derived CDR1 and CDR2 are MDHEN and SYDVKM. CDR3 loop: CASSFGAGYNQPQHF. The CDR3 nucleotides are TGTGCCAGCAGTTTCGGGGCAGGATACAATCAGCCCCAGCATTTT.

DNA for the CDR3: TGTGCCAGCAGTTTGGTGCGGGACGAGCAGTACTTC. This gives the protein CASSLVRDEQYF. The genes are TRBV12-3 or TRBV12-4 and TRBJ2-7; possible D gene TRBD2, 5 bases. Between the trimmed V and J ends, which lost 3 bases and 5 bases, there was a span of 8 bases. The CDR3 is 12 residues long.

The gene calls are TRBV9 and TRBJ2-1; 9 nucleotides match TRBD1. The CDR3 runs to 16 residues. J lost 7 bases, V lost 0 bases, and 8 bases had no gene match. Germline V gives CDR1 SGDLS, CDR2 YYNGEE. CDR3 amino acids: CASSVAGTGNWNEQFF. CDR3 in DNA: TGTGCCAGCAGCGTAGCTGGGACAGGGAATTGGAATGAGCAGTTCTTC.

J is TRBJ2-1 and V is TRBV2; D is unresolved. The CDR3 contains 15 residues. Per germline, CDR1 SNHLY and CDR2 FYNNEI. Trimming removed 2 bases at V and 9 bases at J, with 17 bases between. DNA for the CDR3: TGTGCCAGCAGTGAATCCCCTGGACCGGCTTCTGAGCAGTTCTTC. Its protein product is CASSESPGPASEQFF.

The genes are TRBV29-1 and TRBJ1-5; 7 bases align to TRBD1. This CDR3 is 13 amino acids long. V was pared by 2 bases and J by 4 bases, with 2 bases of the junction left unmatched. Per the germline V gene, CDR1 is SQVTM and CDR2 is ANQGSEA. The CDR3 protein is CSVETDRNQPQHF. The CDR3, as DNA: TGCAGCGTTGAAACGGACAGGAATCAGCCCCAGCATTTT.

This clone has just a few counts. V usage is TRBV19 and J usage is TRBJ2-5; D unresolved. Germline CDR1 reads LNHDA; CDR2 reads SQIVND (reference sequence). The CDR3 length is 12 residues. The V end was cut by 1 base, the J end by 4 bases, with 4 bases between. DNA for the CDR3: TGTGCCAGTAGTATAGCGGGAGAGACCCAGTACTTC. As protein: CASSIAGETQYF. Looking up the rest from reference TRBV19 and TRBJ2-5 gives the full variable domain: DGGITQSPKYLFRKEGQNVTLSCEQNLNHDAMYWYRQDPGQGLRLIYYSQIVNDFQKGDIAEGYSVSREKKESFPLTVTSAQKNPTAFYLCASSIAGETQYFGPGTRLLVL.

The chain is built from TRBV25-1 and TRBJ1-2; TRBD1 might be the D (6 bases). The ends were cut back, 1 base at V and 5 bases at J, with 20 bases in the middle. The CDR3 length is 17 residues. The germline CDR1 and CDR2 sequences are MGHDK and SYGVNS. For the CDR3, the DNA is TGTGCCAGCAGTGAATCGCTCCCACAGGCCACAGGGTATGGCTACACCTTC. Translated: CASSESLPQATGYGYTF.

The chain employs TRBV29-1 and TRBJ1-1; unclear D gene. Germline CDR1 is SQVTM and CDR2 is ANQGSEA. The CDR3 has 13 residues. V dropped 4 bases and J dropped 2 bases, with 11 bases sitting between them. This CDR3 reads CSVVPDANTEAFF. CDR3 coding DNA: TGCAGCGTTGTGCCCGATGCTAACACTGAAGCTTTCTTT.

This clone appeared once. This rearrangement joins TRBV5-5 to TRBJ1-2; weak D call: TRBD1 (5 bases). Trimming took 2 bases from V and 4 from J, leaving 24 bases between them. Germline CDR1 is SGHKS and CDR2 is YYEKEE (reference sequence). The CDR3 covers 18 residues. CDR3 protein: CASSFTLTVVAGTYGYTF. Written as DNA, the CDR3 is TGTGCCAGCAGCTTCACCCTGACAGTAGTTGCGGGGACCTATGGCTACACCTTC.

The V gene is TRBV19, the J gene TRBJ2-1; the match to TRBD1 covers 9 bases. The germline CDR1 and CDR2 sequences are LNHDA and SQIVND (reference sequence). The CDR3 has 15 residues. V lost 7 bases and J lost 6; bases outside the gene matches: 10. CDR3 protein: CASNHVGTGLNEQFF. The CDR3 nucleotides are TGTGCCAGTAACCACGTCGGGACAGGGCTCAATGAGCAGTTCTTC.

The CDR3 is CSVETIGSGDKNYGYTF. CDR3 nucleotide sequence: TGCAGCGTTGAAACGATAGGTTCAGGGGACAAAAACTATGGCTACACCTTC. The J gene is TRBJ1-2, the V gene TRBV29-1; D perhaps matches TRBD1 (6 bases). V was trimmed by 2 bases and J by 2 bases, leaving 21 bases between them. Germline V gene data show CDR1 as SQVTM and CDR2 as ANQGSEA. This CDR3 spans 17 amino acids.

This clone was detected once. This chain links TRBV5-1 with TRBJ2-1; D remains unclear. Germline CDR1 is SGHRS and CDR2 is YFSETQ. The CDR3 is 13 amino acids. The V gene lost 3 bases and the J gene lost 7 bases, with 11 bases spanning the gap. The CDR3 region has the DNA TGCGCCAGCAGCTCCACCTTCCGGAATGAGCAGTTCTTC. Translated: CASSSTFRNEQFF.

The chain carries TRBV27 and TRBJ2-7; D remains ambiguous. This CDR3 is 11 amino acids long. V was pared by 4 bases and J by 0 bases, with 1 base between. Germline lookup yields CDR1 MNHEY and CDR2 SMNVEV (reference sequence). As DNA, the CDR3 is TGTGCCAGCAGTTCCTCCTACGAGCAGTACTTC. Translating gives CASSSSYEQYF.

This chain uses TRBV6-5 with TRBJ1-6, with 8 bases aligning to TRBD1. The CDR3 has 14 amino acids. With V trimmed by 6 bases and J by 7 bases, 5 bases remained unmatched. The germline V gene has CDR1 MNHEY and CDR2 SVGAGI. CDR3 sequence reads: CASSRDRRNSPLHF. CDR3 nucleotide sequence: TGTGCCAGCAGCCGGGACAGGAGGAATTCACCCCTCCACTTT.

The rearrangement uses TRBV19 and TRBJ1-3; perhaps TRBD1 as D (5 bases). Trimming removed 3 bases at V and 0 bases at J, with 9 bases between. Germline V gene sequence: CDR1 LNHDA, CDR2 SQIVND (reference sequence). The CDR3 sequence is 15 residues long. For the CDR3, the DNA is TGTGCCAGTAGTATGGAACAGGTCTCTGGAAACACCATATATTTT. Its protein product is CASSMEQVSGNTIYF.

This chain connects TRBV7-8 to TRBJ1-4, with D unclear. With 5 bases removed from V and 0 bases from J, the gap between germline ends came to 13 bases. Per the germline V gene, CDR1 is SGHVS and CDR2 is FQNEAQ. The CDR3 consists of 16 residues. CDR3 sequence: CASSVRTGATNEKLFF. The CDR3 DNA is TGTGCCAGCAGCGTTCGGACGGGTGCAACTAATGAAAAACTGTTTTTT.

The chain has TRBV2 and TRBJ2-2, with D possibly being TRBD1 (5 bases). In germline, CDR1 is SNHLY, CDR2 FYNNEI. With 4 bases removed from V and 13 bases from J, the gap between germline ends came to 10 bases. The length of the CDR3 is 11 residues. The CDR3 loop is CASSVGQGLFF. Here the CDR3 DNA reads TGTGCCAGCAGTGTCGGGCAGGGGCTGTTTTTT. The full variable domain, its missing parts supplied by reference TRBV2 and TRBJ2-2, is EPEVTQTPSHQVTQMGQEVILRCVPISNHLYFYWYRQILGQKVEFLVSFYNNEISEKSEIFDDQFSVERPDGSNFTLKIRSTKLEDSAMYFCASSVGQGLFFGEGSRLTVL.

The chain is built from TRBV5-1 and TRBJ2-3, with 10 positions matching TRBD2. V dropped 0 bases and J dropped 5; count of bases not matched to a gene: 6. The CDR3 runs 16 residues. Germline V CDR1 and CDR2: SGHRS, YFSETQ. The CDR3 is CASSLDLLAGLDTQYF. The CDR3 DNA reads as TGCGCCAGCAGCTTGGACTTACTAGCGGGACTAGATACGCAGTATTTT.

The chain employs TRBV3-1 (or the pseudogene TRBV3-2) and TRBJ2-5; 10 nucleotides match TRBD2. The CDR3 has 14 amino acids. CDR1 LGHDT and CDR2 YNNKEL come from the germline V gene (reference sequence). The trim removed 1 base at V and 4 bases at J, leaving 0 bases unmatched. CDR3 DNA: TGTGCCAGCAGCCAAGCTAGCGGGGGAGAGACCCAGTACTTC. Protein sequence: CASSQASGGETQYF.